Each of the 8 T cell receptor beta chains below was sequenced from the same sample in a study of OX40 agonist ivuxolimab in advanced cancers. Here immunoSEQ multiplex PCR was the method, and the copy in TCRdb shows in-frame clones only, minus some. The table includes 43,000 or so clones, around 84% detected once. The sample consisted of CD4+ or CD8+ T cells sorted from blood, taken in a trial of the OX40 agonist ivuxolimab. These receptors all come from an adult with an advanced solid tumor such as melanoma, head and neck, liver or kidney cancer.

This clone is labeled medium-sized. The rearrangement joins TRBV6-5 to TRBJ1-3, with D perhaps TRBD1 (6 bases). Between the trimmed V and J ends, which lost 5 bases and 2 bases, there was a span of 13 bases. The CDR3 sequence is 15 residues long. Germline V lookup: CDR1 MNHEY, CDR2 SVGAGI. The CDR3 DNA follows: TGTGCCAGCAGTCAAGGGGGAGGCCCTGGAAACACCATATATTTT. Protein sequence: CASSQGGGPGNTIYF.

This clone has more than one count but fewer than ten. The chain joins TRBV7-9 to TRBJ1-1; no firm D call. Trimming left V 7 bases short and J 0 bases short, with 6 bases between. This CDR3 contains 12 residues. Germline V gene data show CDR1 as SEHNR and CDR2 as FQNEAQ (reference sequence). The CDR3 region has the DNA TGTGCCAGCACAAACGTGAACACTGAAGCTTTCTTT. It yields the protein CASTNVNTEAFF.

CDR3 nucleotides: TGTGCCACCAGCACTCGGAGTAGCGGGGGGACCAGGGATACGCAGTATTTT. Translated, it gives CATSTRSSGGTRDTQYF. The chain employs TRBV15 and TRBJ2-3; 10 nucleotides align to TRBD2. V gave up 4 bases and J gave up 6 bases; unmatched junction bases: 13. The CDR3 is 17 amino acids. The germline CDR1 and CDR2 sequences are LNHNV and YYDKDF (reference sequence).

The chain links TRBV7-9 to TRBJ2-3; TRBD2 matches at 11 bases. The germline gives CDR1 SEHNR, CDR2 FQNEAQ (reference sequence). J was trimmed by 6 bases and V by 5 bases; bases with no gene match: 10. The CDR3 totals 16 residues. DNA of the CDR3: TGTGCCAGCAGCCCCCGTAGCGGGGGGGCGGTGGATACGCAGTATTTT. Translating gives CASSPRSGGAVDTQYF.

This clone showed up just a few times. The chain uses TRBV4-3 and TRBJ2-3, with 11 bases fitting TRBD1. There are 17 residues in the CDR3. Germline V gives CDR1 LGHNA, CDR2 YSLEER. The V segment lost 0 bases and the J segment 5 bases; nucleotides outside the gene matches: 7. CDR3 nucleotide sequence: TGCGCCAGCAGCCAAGATACGGACAGGGGGCGCAGAGATACGCAGTATTTT. It encodes CASSQDTDRGRRDTQYF.

The chain has TRBV21-1 and TRBJ1-2. TRBV21-1 represents a pseudogene. The CDR3 consists of 13 residues. The CDR3 reads CASSQGAYYGYTF. The CDR3 DNA sequence: TGTGCCAGCAGCCAAGGCGCTTACTATGGCTACACCTTC.

V usage is TRBV11-3 and J usage is TRBJ1-5; D gene ambiguous. The germline V gene encodes CDR1 SGHNT and CDR2 YENEEA. V lost 4 bases, J lost 7 bases, and 11 bases lay in between. CDR3 size: 13 residues. The CDR3 DNA reads as TGTGCCAGCAGCTCACACGAGGTGCAGCCCCAGCATTTT. Its protein is CASSSHEVQPQHF.

CDR3 sequence: CASSAPTSGGPTDTQYF. DNA of the CDR3: TGTGCCAGCAGCGCGCCGACTAGCGGGGGACCCACAGATACGCAGTATTTT. The chain uses TRBV9 and TRBJ2-3, with 12 bases matching TRBD2. There are 17 residues in the CDR3. J gave up 2 bases and V 3 bases, and 7 bases lay outside the gene matches. The V gene's germline CDR1 is SGDLS and CDR2 YYNGEE.